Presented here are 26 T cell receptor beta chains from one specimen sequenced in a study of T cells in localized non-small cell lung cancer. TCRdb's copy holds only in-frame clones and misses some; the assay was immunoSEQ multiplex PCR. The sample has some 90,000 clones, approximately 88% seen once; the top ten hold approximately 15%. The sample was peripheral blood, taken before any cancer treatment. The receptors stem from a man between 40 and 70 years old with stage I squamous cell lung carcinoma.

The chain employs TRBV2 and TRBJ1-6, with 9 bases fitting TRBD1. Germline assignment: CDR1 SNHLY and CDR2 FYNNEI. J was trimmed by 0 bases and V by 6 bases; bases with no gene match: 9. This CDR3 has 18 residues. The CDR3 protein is CASRPETGGHSYNSPLHF. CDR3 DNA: TGTGCCAGCAGACCTGAAACAGGGGGCCACTCCTATAATTCACCCCTCCACTTT.

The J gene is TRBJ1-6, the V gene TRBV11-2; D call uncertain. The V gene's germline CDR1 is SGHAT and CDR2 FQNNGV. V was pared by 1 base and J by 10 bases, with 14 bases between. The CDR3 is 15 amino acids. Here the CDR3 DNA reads TGTGCCAGCAGCTTAGCCGCTACCCTCCTGTCACCCCTCCACTTT. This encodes CASSLAATLLSPLHF.

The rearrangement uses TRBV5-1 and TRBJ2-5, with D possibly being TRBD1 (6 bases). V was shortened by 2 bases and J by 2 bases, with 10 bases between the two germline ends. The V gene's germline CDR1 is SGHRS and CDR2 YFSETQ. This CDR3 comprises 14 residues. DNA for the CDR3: TGCGCCAGCAGCTTAAGGACAGAGCAAGAGACCCAGTACTTC. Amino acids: CASSLRTEQETQYF. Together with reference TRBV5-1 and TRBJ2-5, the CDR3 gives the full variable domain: KAGVTQTPRYLIKTRGQQVTLSCSPISGHRSVSWYQQTPGQGLQFLFEYFSETQRNKGNFPGRFSGRQFSNSRSEMNVSTLELGDSALYLCASSLRTEQETQYFGPGTRLLVL.

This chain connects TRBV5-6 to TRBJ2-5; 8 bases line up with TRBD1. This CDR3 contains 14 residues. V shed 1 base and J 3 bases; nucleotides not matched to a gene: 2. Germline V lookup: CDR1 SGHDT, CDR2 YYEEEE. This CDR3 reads CASSLNRGKETQYF. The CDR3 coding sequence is TGTGCCAGCAGCTTGAACAGGGGGAAAGAGACCCAGTACTTC.

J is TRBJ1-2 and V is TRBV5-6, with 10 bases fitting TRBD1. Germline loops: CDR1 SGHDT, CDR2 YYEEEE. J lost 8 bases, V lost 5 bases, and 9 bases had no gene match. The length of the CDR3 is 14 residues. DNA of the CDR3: TGTGCCAGCAGGTCGACAGGGGGCGAGCGAGGCTACACCTTC. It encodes CASRSTGGERGYTF. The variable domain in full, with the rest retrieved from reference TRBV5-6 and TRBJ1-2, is DAGVTQSPTHLIKTRGQQVTLRCSPKSGHDTVSWYQQALGQGPQFIFQYYEEEERQRGNFPDRFSGHQFPNYSSELNVNALLLGDSALYLCASRSTGGERGYTFGSGTRLTVV.

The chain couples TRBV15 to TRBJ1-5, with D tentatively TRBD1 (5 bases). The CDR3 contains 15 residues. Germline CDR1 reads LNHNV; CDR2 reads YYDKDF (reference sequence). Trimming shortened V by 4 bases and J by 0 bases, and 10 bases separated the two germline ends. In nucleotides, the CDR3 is TGTGCCACCAGCACAGCAAGGGGTAGCAATCAGCCCCAGCATTTT. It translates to CATSTARGSNQPQHF.

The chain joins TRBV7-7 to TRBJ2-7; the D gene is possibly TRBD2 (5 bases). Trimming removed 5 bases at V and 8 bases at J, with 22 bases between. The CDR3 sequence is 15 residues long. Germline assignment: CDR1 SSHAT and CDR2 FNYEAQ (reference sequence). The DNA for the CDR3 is TGTGCCAGCAGCCCGGACCCCCTAGCCAGTATCAAGCAGTACTTC. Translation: CASSPDPLASIKQYF.

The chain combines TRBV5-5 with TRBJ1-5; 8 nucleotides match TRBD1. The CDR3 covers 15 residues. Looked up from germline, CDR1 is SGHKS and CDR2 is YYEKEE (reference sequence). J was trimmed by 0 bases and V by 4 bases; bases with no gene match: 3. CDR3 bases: TGTGCCAGCAGCCGGACAGGGTCTAGCAATCAGCCCCAGCATTTT. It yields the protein CASSRTGSSNQPQHF.

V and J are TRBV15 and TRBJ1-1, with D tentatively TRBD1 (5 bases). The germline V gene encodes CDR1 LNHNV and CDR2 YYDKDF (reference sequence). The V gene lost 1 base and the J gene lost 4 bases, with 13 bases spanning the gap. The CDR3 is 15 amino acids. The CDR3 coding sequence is TGTGCCACCAGCAGAGTTGGGGGAACGGGCACTGAAGCTTTCTTT. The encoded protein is CATSRVGGTGTEAFF.

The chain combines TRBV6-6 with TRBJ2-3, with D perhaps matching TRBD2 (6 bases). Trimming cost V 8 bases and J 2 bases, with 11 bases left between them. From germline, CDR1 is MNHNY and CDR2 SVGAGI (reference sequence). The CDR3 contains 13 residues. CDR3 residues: CASSRGFTDTQYF. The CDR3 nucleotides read TGTGCCAGCTCCCGGGGGTTCACAGATACGCAGTATTTT.

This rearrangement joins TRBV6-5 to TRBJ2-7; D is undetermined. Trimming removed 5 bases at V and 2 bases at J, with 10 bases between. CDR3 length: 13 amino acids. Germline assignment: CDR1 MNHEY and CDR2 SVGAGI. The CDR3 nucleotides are TGTGCCAGCAGTGATCTCCCGGCCTACGAGCAGTACTTC. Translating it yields CASSDLPAYEQYF.

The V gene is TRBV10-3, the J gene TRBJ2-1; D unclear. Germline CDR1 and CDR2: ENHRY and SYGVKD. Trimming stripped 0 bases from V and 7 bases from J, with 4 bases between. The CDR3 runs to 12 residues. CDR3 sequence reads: CAISESGNEQFF. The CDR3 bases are TGTGCCATCAGTGAGTCGGGGAATGAGCAGTTCTTC.

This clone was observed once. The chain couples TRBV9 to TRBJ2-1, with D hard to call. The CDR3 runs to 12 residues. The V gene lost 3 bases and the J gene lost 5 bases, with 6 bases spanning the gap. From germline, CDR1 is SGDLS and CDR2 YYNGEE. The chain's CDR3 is CASSGGHNEQFF. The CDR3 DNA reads TGTGCCAGCAGCGGAGGCCACAATGAGCAGTTCTTC.

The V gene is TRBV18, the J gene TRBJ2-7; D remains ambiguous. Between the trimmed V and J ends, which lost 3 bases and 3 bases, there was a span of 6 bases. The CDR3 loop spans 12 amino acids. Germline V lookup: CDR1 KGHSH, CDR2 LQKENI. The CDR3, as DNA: TGTGCCAGCTCACCGGTACTCTACGAGCAGTACTTC. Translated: CASSPVLYEQYF.

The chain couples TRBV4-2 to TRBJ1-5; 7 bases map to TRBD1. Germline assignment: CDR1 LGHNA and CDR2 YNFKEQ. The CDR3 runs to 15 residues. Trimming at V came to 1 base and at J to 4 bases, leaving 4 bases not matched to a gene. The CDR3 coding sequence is TGTGCCAGCAGCCAAGGCACAGGGGAGAATCAGCCCCAGCATTTT. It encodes CASSQGTGENQPQHF.

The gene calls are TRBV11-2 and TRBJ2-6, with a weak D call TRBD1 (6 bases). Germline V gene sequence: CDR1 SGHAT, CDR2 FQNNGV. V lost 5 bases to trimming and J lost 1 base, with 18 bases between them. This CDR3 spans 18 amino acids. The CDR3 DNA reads TGTGCCAGCAGCACCCGACCCCTGGACAGTTCTGGGGCCAACGTCCTGACTTTC. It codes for CASSTRPLDSSGANVLTF.

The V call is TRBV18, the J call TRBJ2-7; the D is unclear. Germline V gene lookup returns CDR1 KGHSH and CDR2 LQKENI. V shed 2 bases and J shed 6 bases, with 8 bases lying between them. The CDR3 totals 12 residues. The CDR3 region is CASSPGIFEQYF. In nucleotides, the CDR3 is TGTGCCAGCTCACCAGGGATTTTCGAGCAGTACTTC.

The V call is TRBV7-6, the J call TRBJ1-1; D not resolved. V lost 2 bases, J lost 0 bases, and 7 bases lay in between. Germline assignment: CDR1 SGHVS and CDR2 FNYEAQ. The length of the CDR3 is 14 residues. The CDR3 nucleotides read TGTGCCAGCAGCTTATTCTCCCTGAACACTGAAGCTTTCTTT. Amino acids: CASSLFSLNTEAFF.

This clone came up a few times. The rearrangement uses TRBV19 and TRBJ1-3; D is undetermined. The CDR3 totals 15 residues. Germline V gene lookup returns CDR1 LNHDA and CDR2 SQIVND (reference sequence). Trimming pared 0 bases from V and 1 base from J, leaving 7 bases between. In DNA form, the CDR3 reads TGTGCCAGTAGTATAGATGCTGGATCTGGAAACACCATATATTTT. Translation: CASSIDAGSGNTIYF.

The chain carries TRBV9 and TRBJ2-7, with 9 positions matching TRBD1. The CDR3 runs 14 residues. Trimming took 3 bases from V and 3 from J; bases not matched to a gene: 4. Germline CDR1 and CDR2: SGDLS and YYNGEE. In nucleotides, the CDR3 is TGTGCCAGCAGCGCTGGGACAGGGAACTACGAGCAGTACTTC. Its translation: CASSAGTGNYEQYF.

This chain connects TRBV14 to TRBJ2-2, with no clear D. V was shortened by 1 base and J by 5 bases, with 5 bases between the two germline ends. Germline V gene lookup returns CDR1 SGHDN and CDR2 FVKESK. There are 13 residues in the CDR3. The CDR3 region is CASSQVLTGELFF. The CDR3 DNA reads TGTGCCAGCAGCCAAGTCTTGACCGGGGAGCTGTTTTTT.

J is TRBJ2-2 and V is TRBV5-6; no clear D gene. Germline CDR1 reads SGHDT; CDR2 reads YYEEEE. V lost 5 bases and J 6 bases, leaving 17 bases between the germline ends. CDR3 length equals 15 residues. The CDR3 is CASRPRATSAGELFF. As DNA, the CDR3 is TGTGCCAGCAGACCTAGGGCCACTTCCGCCGGGGAGCTGTTTTTT. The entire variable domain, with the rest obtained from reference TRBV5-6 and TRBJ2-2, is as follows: DAGVTQSPTHLIKTRGQQVTLRCSPKSGHDTVSWYQQALGQGPQFIFQYYEEEERQRGNFPDRFSGHQFPNYSSELNVNALLLGDSALYLCASRPRATSAGELFFGEGSRLTVL.

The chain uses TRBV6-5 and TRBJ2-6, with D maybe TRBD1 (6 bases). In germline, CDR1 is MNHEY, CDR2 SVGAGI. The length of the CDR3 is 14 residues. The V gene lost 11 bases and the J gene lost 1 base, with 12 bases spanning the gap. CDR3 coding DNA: TGTGCCGGGGGCACGCCATCTGGGGCCAACGTCCTGACTTTC. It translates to CAGGTPSGANVLTF.

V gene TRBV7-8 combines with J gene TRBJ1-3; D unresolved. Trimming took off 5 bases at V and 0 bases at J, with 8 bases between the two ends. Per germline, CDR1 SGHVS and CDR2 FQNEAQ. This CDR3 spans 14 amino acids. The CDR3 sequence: CASSNRGSGNTIYF. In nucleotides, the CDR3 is TGTGCCAGCAGCAACCGGGGCTCTGGAAACACCATATATTTT.

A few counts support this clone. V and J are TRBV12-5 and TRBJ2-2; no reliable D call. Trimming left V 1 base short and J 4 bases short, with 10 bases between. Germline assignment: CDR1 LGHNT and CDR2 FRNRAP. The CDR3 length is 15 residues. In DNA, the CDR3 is TGTGCTAGTGGTTTGGCTATCCCCTCCACCGGGGAGCTGTTTTTT. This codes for CASGLAIPSTGELFF. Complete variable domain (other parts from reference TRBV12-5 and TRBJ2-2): DARVTQTPRHKVTEMGQEVTMRCQPILGHNTVFWYRQTMMQGLELLAYFRNRAPLDDSGMPKDRFSAEMPDATLATLKIQPSEPRDSAVYFCASGLAIPSTGELFFGEGSRLTVL.

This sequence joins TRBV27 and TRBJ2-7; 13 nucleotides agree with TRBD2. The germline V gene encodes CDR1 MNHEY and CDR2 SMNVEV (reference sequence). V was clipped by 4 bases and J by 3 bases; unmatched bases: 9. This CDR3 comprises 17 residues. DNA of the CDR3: TGTGCCAGCAGTTCTAGACTAGCGGGGGGCCTCTACTACGAGCAGTACTTC. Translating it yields CASSSRLAGGLYYEQYF.